This T cell receptor (beta chain) was identified during a study of blood T cell repertoires in COVID-19. For the study at large: Researchers got acute and convalescent COVID-19 samples from the United States, Italy and Spain.

Individuals drawn from about two dozen US areas were about 18 to 95 years old. Methods used by the authors: It was from reference gene primer amplification that nucleated cell counts were estimated. Some clones are missing from TCRdb's copy, which holds only in-frame ones; the method was immunoSEQ multiplex PCR. V and J calls and clone size are given by that table; D and trimming were obtained from the DNA. The sample includes about 100,000 clones, approximately 83% of them seen just once. Germline trimming cut 4 bases from V and 2 bases from J; bases unmatched to any gene: 9. The CDR3 extends over 15 amino acids. Germline CDR1 is SGDLS and CDR2 is YYNGEE.

The source material was PBMCs or T cells enriched from blood (not recorded which). The source is a woman between 45 and 60 years old who had recovered from COVID-19. V is TRBV9 and J is TRBJ2-7, with 7 positions matching TRBD2. The CDR3 DNA follows: TGTGCCAGCAGCCGAGTTGCGGGAGATACCTACGAGCAGTACTTC. Translated: CASSRVAGDTYEQYF.